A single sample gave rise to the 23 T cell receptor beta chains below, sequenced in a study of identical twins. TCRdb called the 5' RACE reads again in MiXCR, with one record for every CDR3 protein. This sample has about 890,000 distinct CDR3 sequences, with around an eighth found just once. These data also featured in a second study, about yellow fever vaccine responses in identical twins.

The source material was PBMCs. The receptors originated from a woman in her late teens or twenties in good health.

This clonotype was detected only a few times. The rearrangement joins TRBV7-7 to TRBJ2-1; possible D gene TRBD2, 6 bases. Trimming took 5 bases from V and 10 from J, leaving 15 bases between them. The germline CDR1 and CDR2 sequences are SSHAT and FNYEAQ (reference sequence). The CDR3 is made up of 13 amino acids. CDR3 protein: CASSDHPGEEQFF. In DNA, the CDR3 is TGTGCCAGCAGCGATCACCCGGGAGAGGAGCAGTTCTTC.

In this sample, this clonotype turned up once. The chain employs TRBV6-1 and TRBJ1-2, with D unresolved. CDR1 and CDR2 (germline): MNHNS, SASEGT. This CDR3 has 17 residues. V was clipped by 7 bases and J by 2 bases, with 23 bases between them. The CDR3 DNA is TGTGCCAGCACCCAGTTCGGACCCGGACCTCTGAACTATGGCTACACCTTC. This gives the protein CASTQFGPGPLNYGYTF.

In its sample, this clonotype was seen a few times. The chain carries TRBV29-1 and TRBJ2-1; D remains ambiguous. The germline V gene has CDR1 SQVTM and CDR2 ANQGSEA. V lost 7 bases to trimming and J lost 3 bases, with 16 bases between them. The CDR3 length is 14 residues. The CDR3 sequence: CSGETPSFYNEQFF. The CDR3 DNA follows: TGCAGCGGTGAGACTCCATCTTTCTACAATGAGCAGTTCTTC.

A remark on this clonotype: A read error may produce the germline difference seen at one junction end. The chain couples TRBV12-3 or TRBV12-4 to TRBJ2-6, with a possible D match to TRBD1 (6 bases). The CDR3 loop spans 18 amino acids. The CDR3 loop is CACSFEETGSSGANVLTF. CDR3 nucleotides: TGTGCCTGCAGTTTTGAGGAGACAGGTTCCTCTGGGGCCAACGTCCTGACTTTC.

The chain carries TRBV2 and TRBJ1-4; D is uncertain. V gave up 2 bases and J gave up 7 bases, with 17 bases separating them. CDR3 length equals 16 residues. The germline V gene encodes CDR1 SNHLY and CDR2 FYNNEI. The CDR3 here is CASSEPREARSEKLFF. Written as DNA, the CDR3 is TGTGCCAGCAGTGAACCTAGAGAAGCGAGAAGTGAAAAACTGTTTTTT.

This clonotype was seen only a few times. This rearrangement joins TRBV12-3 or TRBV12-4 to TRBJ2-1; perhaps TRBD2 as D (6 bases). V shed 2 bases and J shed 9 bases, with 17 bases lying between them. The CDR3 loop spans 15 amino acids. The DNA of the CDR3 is TGTGCCAGCAGTTTATCGCTCCCAGGAGGGTTTGAGCAGTTCTTC. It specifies CASSLSLPGGFEQFF.

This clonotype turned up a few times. CDR3 protein: CASSQDGDYQSRDEQYF. The CDR3 DNA sequence: TGCGCCAGCAGCCAAGATGGGGACTACCAATCTCGGGACGAGCAGTACTTC. The rearrangement joins TRBV4-1 to TRBJ2-7; 7 positions agree with TRBD2. V shed 0 bases and J 5 bases; nucleotides not matched to a gene: 13. Germline CDR1 reads MGHRA; CDR2 reads YSYEKL. There are 17 residues in the CDR3.

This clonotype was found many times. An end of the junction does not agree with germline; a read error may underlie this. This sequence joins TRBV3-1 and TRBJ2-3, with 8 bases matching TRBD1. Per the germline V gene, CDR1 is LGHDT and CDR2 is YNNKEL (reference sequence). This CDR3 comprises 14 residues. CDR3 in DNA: TGTGCCAGCAGCCAAGTTACAGGGGGAGGACACAGGGATTTT. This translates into CASSQVTGGGHRDF.

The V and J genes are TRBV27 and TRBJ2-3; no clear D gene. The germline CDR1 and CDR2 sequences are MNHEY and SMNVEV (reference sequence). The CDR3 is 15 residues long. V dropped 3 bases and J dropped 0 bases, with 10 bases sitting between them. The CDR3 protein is CASSFAGYSTDTQYF. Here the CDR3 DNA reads TGTGCCAGCAGTTTCGCCGGATACAGCACAGATACGCAGTATTTT.

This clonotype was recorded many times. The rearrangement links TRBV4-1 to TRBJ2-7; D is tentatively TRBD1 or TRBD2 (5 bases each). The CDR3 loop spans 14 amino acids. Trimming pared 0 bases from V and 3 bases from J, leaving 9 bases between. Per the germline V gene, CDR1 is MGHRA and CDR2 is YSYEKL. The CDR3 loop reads CASSQESGLYEQYV. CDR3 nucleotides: TGCGCCAGCAGCCAAGAGTCGGGGCTCTACGAGCAGTACGTC.

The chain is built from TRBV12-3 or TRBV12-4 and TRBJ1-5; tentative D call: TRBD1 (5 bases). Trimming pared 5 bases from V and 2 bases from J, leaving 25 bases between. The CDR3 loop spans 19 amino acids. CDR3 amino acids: CASSGSWGPPGMGNQPQHF. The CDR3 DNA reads TGTGCCAGCAGTGGCTCTTGGGGCCCACCCGGGATGGGCAATCAGCCCCAGCATTTT.

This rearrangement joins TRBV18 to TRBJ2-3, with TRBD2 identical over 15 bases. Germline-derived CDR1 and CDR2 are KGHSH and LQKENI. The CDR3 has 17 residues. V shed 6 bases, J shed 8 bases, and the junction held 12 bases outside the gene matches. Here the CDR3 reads CASSRTSGRADHFTQYF. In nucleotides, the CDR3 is TGTGCCAGCTCCCGGACTAGCGGGAGGGCCGATCATTTTACGCAGTATTTT.

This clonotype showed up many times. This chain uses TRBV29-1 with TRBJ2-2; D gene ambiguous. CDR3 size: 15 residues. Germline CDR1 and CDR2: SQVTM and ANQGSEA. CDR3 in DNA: TGCAGTCTTCCCGGAGTACTTCGTTACACCGGGGAGCTGTTTTTT. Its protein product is CSLPGVLRYTGELFF.

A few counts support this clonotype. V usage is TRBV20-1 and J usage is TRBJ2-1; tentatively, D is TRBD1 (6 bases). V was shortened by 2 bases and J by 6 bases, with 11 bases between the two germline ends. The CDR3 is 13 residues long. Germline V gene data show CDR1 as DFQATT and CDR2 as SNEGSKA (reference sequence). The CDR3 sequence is CSARTGQFNEQFF. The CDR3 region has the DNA TGCAGTGCTAGAACGGGACAATTCAATGAGCAGTTCTTC.

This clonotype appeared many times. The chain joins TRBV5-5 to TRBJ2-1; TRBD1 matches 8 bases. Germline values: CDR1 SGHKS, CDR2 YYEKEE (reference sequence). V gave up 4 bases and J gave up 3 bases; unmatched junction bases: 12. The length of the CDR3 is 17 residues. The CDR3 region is CASSATGGYGGYNEQFF. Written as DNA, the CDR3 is TGTGCCAGCAGCGCTACAGGGGGGTACGGAGGCTACAATGAGCAGTTCTTC.

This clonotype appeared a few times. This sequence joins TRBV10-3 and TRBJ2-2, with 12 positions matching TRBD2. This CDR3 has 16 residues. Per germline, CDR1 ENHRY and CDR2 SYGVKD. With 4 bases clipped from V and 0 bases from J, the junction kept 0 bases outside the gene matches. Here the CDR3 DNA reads TGTGCCATCAGTGGACTAGCGGGAGCGAACACCGGGGAGCTGTTTTTT. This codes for CAISGLAGANTGELFF.

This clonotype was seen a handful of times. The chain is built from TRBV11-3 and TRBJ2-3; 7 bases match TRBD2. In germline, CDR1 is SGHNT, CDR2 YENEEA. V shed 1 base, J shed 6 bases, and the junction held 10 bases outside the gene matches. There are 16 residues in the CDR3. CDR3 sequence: CASSLGDYPSGDTQYF. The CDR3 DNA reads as TGTGCCAGCAGCTTAGGGGACTACCCGTCGGGGGATACGCAGTATTTT.

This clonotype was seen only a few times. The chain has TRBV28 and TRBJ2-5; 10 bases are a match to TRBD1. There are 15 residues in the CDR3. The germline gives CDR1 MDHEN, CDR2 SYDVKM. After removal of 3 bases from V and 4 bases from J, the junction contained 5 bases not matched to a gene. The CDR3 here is CASSLPGTGVETQYF. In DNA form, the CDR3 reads TGTGCCAGCAGTTTGCCCGGGACAGGGGTAGAGACCCAGTACTTC.

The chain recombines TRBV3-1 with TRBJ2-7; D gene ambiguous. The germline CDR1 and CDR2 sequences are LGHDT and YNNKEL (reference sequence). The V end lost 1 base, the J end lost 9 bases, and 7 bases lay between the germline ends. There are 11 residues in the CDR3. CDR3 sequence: CASSQGPLQYF. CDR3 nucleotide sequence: TGTGCCAGCAGCCAAGGACCCCTGCAGTACTTC.

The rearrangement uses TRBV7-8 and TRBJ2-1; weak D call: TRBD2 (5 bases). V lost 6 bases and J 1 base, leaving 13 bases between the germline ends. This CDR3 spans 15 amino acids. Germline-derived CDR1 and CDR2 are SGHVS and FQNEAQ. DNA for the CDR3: TGTGCCAGCAGGCATACTAGTTGGTCCTACAATGAGCAGTTCTTC. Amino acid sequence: CASRHTSWSYNEQFF.

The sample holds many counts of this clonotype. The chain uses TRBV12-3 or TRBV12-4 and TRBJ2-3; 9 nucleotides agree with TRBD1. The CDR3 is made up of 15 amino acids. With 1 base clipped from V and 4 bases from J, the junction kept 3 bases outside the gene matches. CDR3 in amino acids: CASSLGDREADTQYF. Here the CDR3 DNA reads TGTGCCAGCAGTTTAGGGGACAGGGAGGCAGATACGCAGTATTTT.

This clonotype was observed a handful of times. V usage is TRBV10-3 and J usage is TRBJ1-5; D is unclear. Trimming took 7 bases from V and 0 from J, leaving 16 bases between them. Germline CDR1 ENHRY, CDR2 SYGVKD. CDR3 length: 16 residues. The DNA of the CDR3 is TGTGCCATCACGGACGGCAGTCGACTTAGCAATCAGCCCCAGCATTTT. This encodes CAITDGSRLSNQPQHF.

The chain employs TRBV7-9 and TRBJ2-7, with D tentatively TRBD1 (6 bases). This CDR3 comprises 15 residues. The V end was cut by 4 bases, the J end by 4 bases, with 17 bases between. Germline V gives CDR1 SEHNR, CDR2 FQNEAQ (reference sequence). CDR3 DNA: TGTGCCAGCAGCTCCCCTGGGCAGGGGCGGTACGAGCAGTACGTC. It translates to CASSSPGQGRYEQYV.